This TCR beta chain was found in a study of cytomegalovirus exposure and HLA in healthy donors. Overall study findings and caveats: Reports state that TCR beta sequences accurately predicted most subjects' HLA-A and HLA-B alleles.

Primers: 60 Vbeta forward and 13 Jbeta reverse. Measured with immunoSEQ multiplex PCR; TCRdb has only the in-frame clones, and not every one. The sample includes about 100,000 clones, around two thirds of them seen just once. On this clone: Its antigen remains unknown.

This TCR was sampled from a man in his forties or fifties in good health and CMV-seropositive. Input material: PBMCs.

CDR3 sequence (DNA): TGTGCCAGCAGCTTAGTGGGACAGAGCTACAATGAGCAGTTCTTC. Translating it yields CASSLVGQSYNEQFF. The rearrangement links TRBV11-2 to TRBJ2-1; 7 bases match TRBD1. Losses at the gene ends were 1 base for V and 3 bases for J; bases not matched to a gene: 3. This CDR3 is 15 amino acids long. Germline V gives CDR1 SGHAT, CDR2 FQNNGV.